A single sample is the source of the 15 T cell receptor beta chains below, sequenced in a study of shared clonotypes between healthy human individuals. TCRdb's table, derived via immunoSEQ multiplex PCR, lists solely in-frame clones and lacks some. Of 1.5 million to 2.5 million clones listed, over 85% were seen once; the top ten hold less than 1.5%. Selected positively for CCR7 and CD45RO-negative, naive CD8 cells excluded terminally differentiated effector memory CD45RA+ cells. The specimen sequenced was naive CD8+ T cells sorted from blood. Receptors were obtained from a man aged 18-30 years in good health.

The gene calls are TRBV6-5 and TRBJ1-4; tentative D call: TRBD1 (5 bases). The ends were cut back, 3 bases at V and 8 bases at J, with 19 bases in the middle. Per the germline V gene, CDR1 is MNHEY and CDR2 is SVGAGI. The CDR3 sequence is 16 residues long. CDR3 loop: CASSYSWGERKEKLFF. CDR3 coding DNA: TGTGCCAGCAGTTATAGCTGGGGGGAGAGGAAGGAAAAACTGTTTTTT.

The sample holds one count of this clone. The V gene is TRBV6-1, the J gene TRBJ1-1; D remains ambiguous. Germline assignment: CDR1 MNHNS and CDR2 SASEGT. This CDR3 is built from 15 residues. V was trimmed by 0 bases and J by 0 bases, leaving 8 bases between them. The CDR3 nucleotides read TGTGCCAGCAGTGAAGCTATAGTTTTGAACACTGAAGCTTTCTTT. Its protein product is CASSEAIVLNTEAFF.

This clone was detected once. This sequence joins TRBV6-1 and TRBJ1-5; D uncertain. CDR3 length: 19 residues. The ends were cut back, 4 bases at V and 0 bases at J, with 22 bases in the middle. Germline V gene sequence: CDR1 MNHNS, CDR2 SASEGT. CDR3 DNA sequence: TGTGCCAGCAGTGTCATTTTGCAGTTACAGCTCCATAGCAATCAGCCCCAGCATTTT. Translation: CASSVILQLQLHSNQPQHF.

CDR3 sequence: CSGQAAGGYEQYF. The CDR3 nucleotides read TGCAGCGGCCAGGCCGCGGGAGGATACGAGCAGTACTTC. This chain joins TRBV29-1 and TRBJ2-7, with 8 bases matching TRBD2. The CDR3 consists of 13 residues. In germline, CDR1 is SQVTM, CDR2 ANQGSEA. The V segment lost 7 bases and the J segment 4 bases; nucleotides outside the gene matches: 9.

The J gene is TRBJ1-5, the V gene TRBV7-6, with 7 bases lining up with TRBD1. The CDR3 length is 14 residues. Germline-derived CDR1 and CDR2 are SGHVS and FNYEAQ. J lost 2 bases, V lost 6 bases, and 4 bases had no gene match. CDR3 nucleotide sequence: TGTGCCAGCAGTTCCGGACAGGGCAATCAGCCCCAGCATTTT. Its translation: CASSSGQGNQPQHF.

This chain uses TRBV11-2 with TRBJ2-7; 9 nucleotides line up with TRBD1. Germline CDR1 SGHAT, CDR2 FQNNGV. The CDR3 is 15 residues long. After removal of 2 bases from V and 4 bases from J, the junction contained 6 bases not matched to a gene. The CDR3 region has the DNA TGTGCCAGCAGCTTAATGGGACAGGGCCAATACGAGCAGTACTTC. It is translated as CASSLMGQGQYEQYF.

The rearrangement uses TRBV30 and TRBJ1-3; tentative D call: TRBD1 (5 bases). Looked up from germline, CDR1 is GTSNPN and CDR2 is SVGIG (reference sequence). Trimming removed 4 bases from V and 1 base from J, with 8 bases in between. The CDR3 totals 13 residues. The CDR3 bases are TGTGCCTGGAATGGGGGATCTGGAAACACCATATATTTT. Amino acid sequence: CAWNGGSGNTIYF.

The J gene is TRBJ2-7, the V gene TRBV27; 8 bases map to TRBD1. Germline assignment: CDR1 MNHEY and CDR2 SMNVEV (reference sequence). The length of the CDR3 is 12 residues. The ends lost 6 bases at V and 6 bases at J; junction bases unmatched: 4. The CDR3 protein is CASRDRGSEQYF. In nucleotides, the CDR3 is TGTGCCAGCAGAGACAGGGGTTCCGAGCAGTACTTC.

DNA of the CDR3: TGCGCCAGCAGCCAAGATCAGGGGGTGGGGGCCTACGAGCAGTACTTC. Translated, it gives CASSQDQGVGAYEQYF. The chain links TRBV4-3 to TRBJ2-7, with TRBD1 identical over 7 bases. The CDR3 has 16 amino acids. Germline V gene lookup returns CDR1 LGHNA and CDR2 YSLEER. V dropped 0 bases and J dropped 2; count of bases not matched to a gene: 7.

Comments on this clone: Other nucleotide sequences in the sample specify the same CDR3. The CDR3 coding sequence is TGTGCCAGCGGACAGGGGAGCTCCTACGAGCAGTACTTC. Protein product: CASGQGSSYEQYF. The rearrangement links TRBV5-4 to TRBJ2-7, with 9 bases identical to TRBD1. Unmatched junction bases numbered 2, after V lost 7 bases and J lost 0 bases. Germline loops: CDR1 SGHNT, CDR2 YYREEE (reference sequence). This CDR3 contains 13 residues.

The V gene is TRBV27, the J gene TRBJ2-5, with 8 bases identical to TRBD1. CDR1 is MNHEY and CDR2 is SMNVEV in the germline V gene (reference sequence). V lost 1 base and J lost 2; bases outside the gene matches: 9. CDR3 length: 17 amino acids. This chain's CDR3 is CASSLYFGTGHQETQYF. The CDR3, as DNA: TGTGCCAGCAGTTTATACTTCGGGACAGGACATCAAGAGACCCAGTACTTC.

V usage is TRBV5-1 and J usage is TRBJ2-1; TRBD2 aligns across 11 bases. V shed 0 bases, J shed 4 bases, and the junction held 6 bases outside the gene matches. The CDR3 is 17 amino acids. Germline values: CDR1 SGHRS, CDR2 YFSETQ. The chain's CDR3 is CASSLGATSGVYNEQFF. The CDR3, as DNA: TGCGCCAGCAGCTTGGGTGCGACTAGCGGGGTATACAATGAGCAGTTCTTC. Full variable domain (outside the CDR3, taken from reference TRBV5-1 and TRBJ2-1): KAGVTQTPRYLIKTRGQQVTLSCSPISGHRSVSWYQQTPGQGLQFLFEYFSETQRNKGNFPGRFSGRQFSNSRSEMNVSTLELGDSALYLCASSLGATSGVYNEQFFGPGTRLTVL.

CDR3 nucleotides: TGCGCCAGCAGCCTGGCTTCGGAATTTTCCTACGAGCAGTACTTC. Translated: CASSLASEFSYEQYF. The V call is TRBV5-1, the J call TRBJ2-7, with D unresolved. Germline V CDR1 and CDR2: SGHRS, YFSETQ. Trimming pared 4 bases from V and 1 base from J, leaving 15 bases between. This CDR3 has 15 residues.

V and J are TRBV7-8 and TRBJ2-7, with TRBD2 matching over 8 bases. J lost 4 bases, V lost 5 bases, and 10 bases had no gene match. The CDR3 length is 15 residues. Germline V gene sequence: CDR1 SGHVS, CDR2 FQNEAQ. In nucleotides, the CDR3 is TGTGCCAGCAGCGACCGGGGGGGACCGTCTTACGAGCAGTACTTC. Translation gives CASSDRGGPSYEQYF.

This chain links TRBV4-2 with TRBJ1-1; D is undetermined. Germline V gives CDR1 LGHNA, CDR2 YNFKEQ. V dropped 1 base and J dropped 6 bases, with 12 bases sitting between them. The CDR3 extends over 14 amino acids. The CDR3 bases are TGTGCCAGCAGCCAAGTACTAGGGTCCCCTGAAGCTTTCTTT. It encodes CASSQVLGSPEAFF.